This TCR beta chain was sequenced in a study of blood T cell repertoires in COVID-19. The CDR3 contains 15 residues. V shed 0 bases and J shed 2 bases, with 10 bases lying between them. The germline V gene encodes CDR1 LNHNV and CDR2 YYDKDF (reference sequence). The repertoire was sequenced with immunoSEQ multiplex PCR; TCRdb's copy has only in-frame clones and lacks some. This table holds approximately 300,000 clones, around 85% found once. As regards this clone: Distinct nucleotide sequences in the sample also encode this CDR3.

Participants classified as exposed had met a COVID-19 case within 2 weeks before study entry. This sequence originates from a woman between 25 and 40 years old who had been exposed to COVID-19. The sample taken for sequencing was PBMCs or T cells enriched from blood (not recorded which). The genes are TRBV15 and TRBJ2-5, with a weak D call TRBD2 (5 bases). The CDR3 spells CATSRDPSGQETQYF. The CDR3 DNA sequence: TGTGCCACCAGCAGAGATCCAAGCGGACAAGAGACCCAGTACTTC. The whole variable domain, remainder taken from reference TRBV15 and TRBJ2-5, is DAMVIQNPRYQVTQFGKPVTLSCSQTLNHNVMYWYQQKSSQAPKLLFHYYDKDFNNEADTPDNFQSRRPNTSFCFLDIRSPGLGDTAMYLCATSRDPSGQETQYFGPGTRLLVL.